This T cell receptor beta chain appears in the sequencing data of a study of response to subunit inactivated influenza vaccine. Comments on this clonotype: The antigen remains undetermined.

Unmatched junction bases numbered 11, after V lost 5 bases and J lost 8 bases. The CDR3 is 14 amino acids. The germline gives CDR1 SGHRS, CDR2 YFSETQ. TCRdb reprocessed the RT-PCR reads via MiXCR and lists one record per CDR3 protein. The repertoire holds about 570,000 distinct CDR3 sequences, with roughly 10% as singletons. The study's findings and limits: The authors proposed limited new T cell recruitment per seasonal influenza vaccination.

The sample also formed part of further work on T cells expressing NK-cell markers. From that paper: The authors made TCR beta cDNA libraries by 5'RACE template switching. This switching added a universal primer site and UMIs. Sorted CD3+CD56-NKG2C+, CD3+CD56+NKG2C- and CD3+CD56+NKG2C+ T cells were the source of the TCR beta repertoires. Also leading the CD3+CD56-NKG2C+ fraction in a few donors were these clonotypes.

The rearrangement joins TRBV5-1 to TRBJ2-7; 9 positions match TRBD1. The sequence derives from a man in his fifties or sixties who received an inactivated influenza vaccine. Sequencing used PBMCs from blood, obtained on the day of vaccination. Here the CDR3 reads CASRDRDRDVQQYF. As DNA, the CDR3 is TGCGCCAGCAGGGACCGGGACAGGGATGTGCAGCAGTACTTC. The variable domain in full, completed from reference TRBV5-1 and TRBJ2-7, reads KAGVTQTPRYLIKTRGQQVTLSCSPISGHRSVSWYQQTPGQGLQFLFEYFSETQRNKGNFPGRFSGRQFSNSRSEMNVSTLELGDSALYLCASRDRDRDVQQYFGPGTRLTVT.